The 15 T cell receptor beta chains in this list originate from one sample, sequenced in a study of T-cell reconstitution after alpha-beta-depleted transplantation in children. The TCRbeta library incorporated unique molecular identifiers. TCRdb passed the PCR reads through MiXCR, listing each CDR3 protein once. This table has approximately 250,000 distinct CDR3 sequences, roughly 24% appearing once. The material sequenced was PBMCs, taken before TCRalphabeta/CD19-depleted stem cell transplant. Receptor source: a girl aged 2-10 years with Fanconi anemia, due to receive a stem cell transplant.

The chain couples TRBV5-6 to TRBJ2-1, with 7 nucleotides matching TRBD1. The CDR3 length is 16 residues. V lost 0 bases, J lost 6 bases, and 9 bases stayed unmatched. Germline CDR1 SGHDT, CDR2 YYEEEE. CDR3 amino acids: CASSLDRGQVINEQFF. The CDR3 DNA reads TGTGCCAGCAGCTTGGACAGGGGTCAAGTAATCAATGAGCAGTTCTTC.

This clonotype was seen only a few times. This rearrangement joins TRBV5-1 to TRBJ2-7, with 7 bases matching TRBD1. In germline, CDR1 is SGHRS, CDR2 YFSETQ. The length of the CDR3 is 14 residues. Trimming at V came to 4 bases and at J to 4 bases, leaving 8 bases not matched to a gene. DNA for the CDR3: TGCGCCAGCAGCCAAGACAGGGCAAGTTACGAGCAGTACTTC. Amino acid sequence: CASSQDRASYEQYF.

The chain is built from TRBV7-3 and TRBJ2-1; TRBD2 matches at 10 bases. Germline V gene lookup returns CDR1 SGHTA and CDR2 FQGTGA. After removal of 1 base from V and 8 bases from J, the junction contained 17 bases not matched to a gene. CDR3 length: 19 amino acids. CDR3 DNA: TGTGCCAGCAGCTTAAGCGGTATAGCGGGAGGAACCCCCGACTATGAGCAGTTCTTC. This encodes CASSLSGIAGGTPDYEQFF.

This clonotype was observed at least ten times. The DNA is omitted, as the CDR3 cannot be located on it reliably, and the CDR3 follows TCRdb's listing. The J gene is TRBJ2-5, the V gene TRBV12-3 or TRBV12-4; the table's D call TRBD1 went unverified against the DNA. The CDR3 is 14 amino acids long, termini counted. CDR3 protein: CASSLGMGEETQYF.

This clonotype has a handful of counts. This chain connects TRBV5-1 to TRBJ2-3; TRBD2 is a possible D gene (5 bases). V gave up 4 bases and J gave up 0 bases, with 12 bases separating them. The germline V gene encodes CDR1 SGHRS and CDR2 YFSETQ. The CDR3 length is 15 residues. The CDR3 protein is CASSNLAFSTDTQYF. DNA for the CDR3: TGCGCCAGCAGCAATCTAGCATTTAGCACAGATACGCAGTATTTT.

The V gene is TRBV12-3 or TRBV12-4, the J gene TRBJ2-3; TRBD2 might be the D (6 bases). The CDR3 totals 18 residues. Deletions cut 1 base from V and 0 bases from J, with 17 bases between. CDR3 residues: CASSLGWSGRPSTDTQYF. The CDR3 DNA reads TGTGCCAGCAGTTTAGGGTGGAGCGGGCGCCCTAGCACAGATACGCAGTATTTT.

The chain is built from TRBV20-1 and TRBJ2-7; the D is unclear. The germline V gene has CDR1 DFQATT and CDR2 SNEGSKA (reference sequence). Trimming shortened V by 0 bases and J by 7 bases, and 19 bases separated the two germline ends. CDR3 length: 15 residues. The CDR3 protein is CSARDLQTPFSEQYF. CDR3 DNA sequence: TGCAGTGCTAGAGATCTGCAGACTCCTTTCTCGGAGCAGTACTTC.

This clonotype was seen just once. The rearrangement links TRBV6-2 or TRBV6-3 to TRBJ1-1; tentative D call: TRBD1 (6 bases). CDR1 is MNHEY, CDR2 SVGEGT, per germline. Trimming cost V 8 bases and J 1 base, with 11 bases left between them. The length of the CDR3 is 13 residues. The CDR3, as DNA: TGTGCCAGCCAGGAGGGGGGGAACACTGAAGCTTTCTTT. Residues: CASQEGGNTEAFF.

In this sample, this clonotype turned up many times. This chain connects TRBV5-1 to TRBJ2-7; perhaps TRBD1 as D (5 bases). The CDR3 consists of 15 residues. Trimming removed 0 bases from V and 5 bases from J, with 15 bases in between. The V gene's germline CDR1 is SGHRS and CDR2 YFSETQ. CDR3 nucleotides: TGCGCCAGCAGCTTGGTGGGTGTGACAGACCACGAGCAGTACTTC. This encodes CASSLVGVTDHEQYF.

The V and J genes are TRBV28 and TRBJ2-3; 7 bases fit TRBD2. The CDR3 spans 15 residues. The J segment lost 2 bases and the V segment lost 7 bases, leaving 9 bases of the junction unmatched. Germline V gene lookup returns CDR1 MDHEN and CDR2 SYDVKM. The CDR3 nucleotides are TGTGCCAGCACCTCCCCCGGGGGGTCCACAGATACGCAGTATTTT. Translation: CASTSPGGSTDTQYF.

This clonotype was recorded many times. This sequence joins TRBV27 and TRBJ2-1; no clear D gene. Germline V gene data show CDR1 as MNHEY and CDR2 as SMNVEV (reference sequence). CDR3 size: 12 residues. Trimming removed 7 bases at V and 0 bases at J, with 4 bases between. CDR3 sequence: CASTSSYNEQFF. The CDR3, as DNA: TGTGCCAGCACGAGCTCCTACAATGAGCAGTTCTTC.

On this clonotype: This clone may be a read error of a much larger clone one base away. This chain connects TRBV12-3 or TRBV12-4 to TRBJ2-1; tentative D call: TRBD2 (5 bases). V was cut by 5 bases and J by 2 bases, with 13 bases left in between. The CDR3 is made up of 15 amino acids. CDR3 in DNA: TGTGCCAGCAGTCCGAAAGGGAGCGCCTACAATGAGCAGTTCTTC. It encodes CASSPKGSAYNEQFF.

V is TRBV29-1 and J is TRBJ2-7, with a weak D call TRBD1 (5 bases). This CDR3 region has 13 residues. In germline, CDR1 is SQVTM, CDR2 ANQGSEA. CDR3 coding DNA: TGCATCCGACCCCAGGGAAGCTCCTACGAGCAGTACTTC. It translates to CIRPQGSSYEQYF.

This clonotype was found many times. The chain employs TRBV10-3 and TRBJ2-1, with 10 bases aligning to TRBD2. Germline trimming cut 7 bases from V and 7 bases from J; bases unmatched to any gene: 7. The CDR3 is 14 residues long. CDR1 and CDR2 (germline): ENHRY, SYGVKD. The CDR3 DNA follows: TGTGCCATCACGGGGACTAGCGCGCCGAATGAGCAGTTCTTC. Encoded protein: CAITGTSAPNEQFF.

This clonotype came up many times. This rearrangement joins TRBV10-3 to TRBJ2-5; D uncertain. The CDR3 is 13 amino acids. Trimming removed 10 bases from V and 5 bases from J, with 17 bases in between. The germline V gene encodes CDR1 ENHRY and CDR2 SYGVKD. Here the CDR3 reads CASKRSGVETQYF. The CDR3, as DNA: TGTGCCAGTAAAAGAAGTGGGGTGGAGACCCAGTACTTC.